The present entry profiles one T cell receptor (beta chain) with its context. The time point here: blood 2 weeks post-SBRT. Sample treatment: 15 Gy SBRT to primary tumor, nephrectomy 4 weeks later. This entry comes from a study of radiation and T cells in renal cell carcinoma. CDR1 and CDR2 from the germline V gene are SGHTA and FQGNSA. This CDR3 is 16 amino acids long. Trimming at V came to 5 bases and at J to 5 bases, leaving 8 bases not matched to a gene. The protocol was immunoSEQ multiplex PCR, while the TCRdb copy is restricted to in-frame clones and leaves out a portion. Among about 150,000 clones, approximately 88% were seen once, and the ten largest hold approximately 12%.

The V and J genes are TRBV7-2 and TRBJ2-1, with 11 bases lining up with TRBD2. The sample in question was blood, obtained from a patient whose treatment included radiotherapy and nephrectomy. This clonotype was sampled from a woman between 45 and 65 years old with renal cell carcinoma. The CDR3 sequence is CASSPSLAGGDNEQFF. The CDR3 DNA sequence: TGTGCCAGCAGCCCGAGTCTAGCGGGGGGAGACAATGAGCAGTTCTTC. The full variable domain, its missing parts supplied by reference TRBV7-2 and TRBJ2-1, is GAGVSQSPSNKVTEKGKDVELRCDPISGHTALYWYRQSLGQGLEFLIYFQGNSAPDKSGLPSDRFSAERTGGSVSTLTIQRTQQEDSAVYLCASSPSLAGGDNEQFFGPGTRLTVL.